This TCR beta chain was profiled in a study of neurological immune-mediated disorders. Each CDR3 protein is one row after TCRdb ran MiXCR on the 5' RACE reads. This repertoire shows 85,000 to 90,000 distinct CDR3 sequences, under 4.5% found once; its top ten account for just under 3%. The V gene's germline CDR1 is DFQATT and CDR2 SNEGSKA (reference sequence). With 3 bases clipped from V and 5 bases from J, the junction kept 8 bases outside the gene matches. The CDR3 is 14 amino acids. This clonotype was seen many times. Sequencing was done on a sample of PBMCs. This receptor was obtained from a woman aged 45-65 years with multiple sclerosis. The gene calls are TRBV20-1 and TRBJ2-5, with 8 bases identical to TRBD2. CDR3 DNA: TGCAGTGCTAGGGCGAAGCGGGGGCGTGAGACCCAGTACTTC. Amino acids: CSARAKRGRETQYF.